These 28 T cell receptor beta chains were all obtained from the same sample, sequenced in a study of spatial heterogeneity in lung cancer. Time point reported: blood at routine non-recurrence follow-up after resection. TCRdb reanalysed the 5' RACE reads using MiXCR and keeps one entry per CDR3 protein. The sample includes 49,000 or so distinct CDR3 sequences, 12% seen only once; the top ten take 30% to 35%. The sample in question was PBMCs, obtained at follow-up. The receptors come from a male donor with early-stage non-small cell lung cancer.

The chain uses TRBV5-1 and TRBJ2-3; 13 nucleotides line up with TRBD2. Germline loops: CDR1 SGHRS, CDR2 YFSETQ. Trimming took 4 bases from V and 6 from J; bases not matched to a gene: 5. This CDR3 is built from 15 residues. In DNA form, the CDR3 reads TGCGCCAGCAGCGGGGGACTAGCGGGATCCGATACGCAGTATTTT. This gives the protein CASSGGLAGSDTQYF.

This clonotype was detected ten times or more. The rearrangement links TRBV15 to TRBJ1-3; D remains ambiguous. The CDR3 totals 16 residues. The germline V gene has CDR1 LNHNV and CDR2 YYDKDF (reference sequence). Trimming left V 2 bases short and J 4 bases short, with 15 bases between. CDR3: CATSRRSWTDGNTIYF. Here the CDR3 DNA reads TGTGCCACCAGCAGAAGAAGCTGGACGGACGGAAACACCATATATTTT.

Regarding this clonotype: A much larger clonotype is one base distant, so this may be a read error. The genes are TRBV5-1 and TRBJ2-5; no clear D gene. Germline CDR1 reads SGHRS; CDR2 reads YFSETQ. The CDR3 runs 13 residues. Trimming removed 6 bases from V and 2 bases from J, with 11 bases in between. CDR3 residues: CASKQWRQETQYF. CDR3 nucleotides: TGCGCCAGCAAGCAATGGCGGCAAGAGACCCAGTACTTC.

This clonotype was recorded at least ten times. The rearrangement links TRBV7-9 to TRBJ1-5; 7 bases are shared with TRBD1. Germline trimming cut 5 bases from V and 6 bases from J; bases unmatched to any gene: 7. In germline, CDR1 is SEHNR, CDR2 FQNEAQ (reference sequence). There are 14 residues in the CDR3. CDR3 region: CASSPRQGGQPQHF. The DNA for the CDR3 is TGTGCCAGCAGCCCCCGACAGGGAGGTCAGCCCCAGCATTTT.

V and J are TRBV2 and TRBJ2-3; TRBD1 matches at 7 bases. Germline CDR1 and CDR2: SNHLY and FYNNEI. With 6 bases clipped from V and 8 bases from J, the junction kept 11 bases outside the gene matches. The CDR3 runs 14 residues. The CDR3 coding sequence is TGTGCCAGCAGCCTGACAGGGACCAGGGGTACGCAGTATTTT. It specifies CASSLTGTRGTQYF.

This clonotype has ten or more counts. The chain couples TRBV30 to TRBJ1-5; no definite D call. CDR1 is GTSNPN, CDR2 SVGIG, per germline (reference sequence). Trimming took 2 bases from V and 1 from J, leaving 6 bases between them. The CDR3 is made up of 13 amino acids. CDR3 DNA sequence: TGTGCCTGGAGTAGGGAAAGCAATCAGCCCCAGCATTTT. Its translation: CAWSRESNQPQHF.

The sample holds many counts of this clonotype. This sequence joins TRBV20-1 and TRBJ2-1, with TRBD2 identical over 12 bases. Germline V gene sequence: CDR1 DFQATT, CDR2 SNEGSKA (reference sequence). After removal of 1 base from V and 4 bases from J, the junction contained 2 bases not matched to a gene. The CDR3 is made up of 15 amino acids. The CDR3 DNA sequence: TGCAGTGCTAGAGCCGGGACTAGCGGGTACAATGAGCAGTTCTTC. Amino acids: CSARAGTSGYNEQFF.

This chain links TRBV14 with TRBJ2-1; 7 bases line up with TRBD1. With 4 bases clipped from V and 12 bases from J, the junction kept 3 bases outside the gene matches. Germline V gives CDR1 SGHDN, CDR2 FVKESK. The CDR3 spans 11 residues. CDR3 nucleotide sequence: TGTGCCAGCAGCCTCGGGACAGCGCAGTTCTTC. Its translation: CASSLGTAQFF.

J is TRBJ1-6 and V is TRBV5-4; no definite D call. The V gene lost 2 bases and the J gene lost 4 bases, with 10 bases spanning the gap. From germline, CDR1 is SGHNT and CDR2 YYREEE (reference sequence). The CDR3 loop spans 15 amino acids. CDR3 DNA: TGTGCCAGCAGCTTTGATCCTTCATATAATTCACCCCTCCACTTT. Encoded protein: CASSFDPSYNSPLHF.

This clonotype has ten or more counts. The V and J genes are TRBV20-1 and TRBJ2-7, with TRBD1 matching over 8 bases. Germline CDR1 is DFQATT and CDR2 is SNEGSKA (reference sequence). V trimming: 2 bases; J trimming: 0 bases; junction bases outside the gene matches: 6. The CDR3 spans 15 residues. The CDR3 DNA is TGCAGTGCTAGATCCCGGACAGGGAGCTCCTACGAGCAGTACTTC. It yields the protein CSARSRTGSSYEQYF.

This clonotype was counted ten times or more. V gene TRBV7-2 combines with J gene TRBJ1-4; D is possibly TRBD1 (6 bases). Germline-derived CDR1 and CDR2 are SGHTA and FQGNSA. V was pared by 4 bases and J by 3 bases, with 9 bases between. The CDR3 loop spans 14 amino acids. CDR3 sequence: CASSSQGSNEKLFF. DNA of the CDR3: TGTGCCAGCAGCTCACAGGGTTCTAATGAAAAACTGTTTTTT.

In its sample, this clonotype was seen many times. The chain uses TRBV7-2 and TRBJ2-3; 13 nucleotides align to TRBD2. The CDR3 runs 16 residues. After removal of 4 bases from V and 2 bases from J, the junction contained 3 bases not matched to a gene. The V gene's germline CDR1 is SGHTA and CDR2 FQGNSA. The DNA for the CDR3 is TGTGCCAGCAGCTCTGGGACTAGCGGGGCCACAGATACGCAGTATTTT. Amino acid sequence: CASSSGTSGATDTQYF.

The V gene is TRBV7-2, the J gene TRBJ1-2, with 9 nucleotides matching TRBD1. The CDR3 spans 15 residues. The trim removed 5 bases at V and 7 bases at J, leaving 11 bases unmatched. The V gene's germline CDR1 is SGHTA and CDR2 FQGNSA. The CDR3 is CASSPGQGSGSGYTF. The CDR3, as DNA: TGTGCCAGCAGCCCCGGACAGGGGTCGGGTAGTGGCTACACCTTC.

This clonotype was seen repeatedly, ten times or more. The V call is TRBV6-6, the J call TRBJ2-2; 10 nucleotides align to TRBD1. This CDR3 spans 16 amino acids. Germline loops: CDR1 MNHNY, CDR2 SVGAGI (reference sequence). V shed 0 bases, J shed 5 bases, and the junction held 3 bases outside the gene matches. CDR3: CASSYSGQGRTGELFF. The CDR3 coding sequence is TGTGCCAGCAGTTACTCGGGACAGGGGAGGACCGGGGAGCTGTTTTTT.

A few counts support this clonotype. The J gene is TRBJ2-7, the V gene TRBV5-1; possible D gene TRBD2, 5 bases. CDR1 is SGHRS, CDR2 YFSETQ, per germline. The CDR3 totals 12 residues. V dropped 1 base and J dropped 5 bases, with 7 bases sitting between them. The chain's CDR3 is CASSLPGNEQYF. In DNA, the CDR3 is TGCGCCAGCAGCTTGCCGGGGAACGAGCAGTACTTC. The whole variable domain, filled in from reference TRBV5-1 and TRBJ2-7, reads KAGVTQTPRYLIKTRGQQVTLSCSPISGHRSVSWYQQTPGQGLQFLFEYFSETQRNKGNFPGRFSGRQFSNSRSEMNVSTLELGDSALYLCASSLPGNEQYFGPGTRLTVT.

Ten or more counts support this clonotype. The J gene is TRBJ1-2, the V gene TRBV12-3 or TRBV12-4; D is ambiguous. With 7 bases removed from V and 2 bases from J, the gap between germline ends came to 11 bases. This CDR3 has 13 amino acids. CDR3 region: CASNQGRNYGYTF. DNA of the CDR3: TGTGCCAGCAATCAAGGCAGGAACTATGGCTACACCTTC.

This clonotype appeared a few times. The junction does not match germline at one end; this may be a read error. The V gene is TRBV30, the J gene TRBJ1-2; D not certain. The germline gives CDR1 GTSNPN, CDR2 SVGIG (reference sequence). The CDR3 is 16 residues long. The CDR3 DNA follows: TGTGCCTGGAGTATCTGGGAAGGCGTGGGTCTATATGGCTGCACCTTC. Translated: CAWSIWEGVGLYGCTF.

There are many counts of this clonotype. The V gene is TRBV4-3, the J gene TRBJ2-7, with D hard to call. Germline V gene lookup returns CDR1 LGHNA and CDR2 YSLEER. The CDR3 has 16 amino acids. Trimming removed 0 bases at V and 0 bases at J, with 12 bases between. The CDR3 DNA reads TGCGCCAGCAGCCAAGAAATTCTCCCGAGCTCCTACGAGCAGTACTTC. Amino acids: CASSQEILPSSYEQYF.

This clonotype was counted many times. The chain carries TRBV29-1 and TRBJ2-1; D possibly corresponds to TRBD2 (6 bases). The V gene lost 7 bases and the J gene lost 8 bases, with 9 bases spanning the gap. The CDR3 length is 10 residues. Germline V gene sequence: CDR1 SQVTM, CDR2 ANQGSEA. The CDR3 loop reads CSASVDEQFF. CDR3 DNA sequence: TGCAGCGCTAGCGTTGATGAGCAGTTCTTC.

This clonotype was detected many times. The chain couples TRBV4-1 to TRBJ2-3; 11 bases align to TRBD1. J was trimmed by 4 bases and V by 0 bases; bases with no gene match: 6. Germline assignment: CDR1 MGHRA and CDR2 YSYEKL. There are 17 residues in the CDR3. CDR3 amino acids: CASSQDGSGQGADTQYF. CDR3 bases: TGCGCCAGCAGCCAAGATGGATCGGGACAGGGGGCAGATACGCAGTATTTT.

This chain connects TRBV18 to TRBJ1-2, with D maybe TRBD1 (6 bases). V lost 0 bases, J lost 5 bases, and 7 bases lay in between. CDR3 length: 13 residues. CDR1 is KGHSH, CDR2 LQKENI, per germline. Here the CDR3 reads CASSPPTGYGYTF. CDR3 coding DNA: TGTGCCAGCTCACCACCGACAGGTTATGGCTACACCTTC.

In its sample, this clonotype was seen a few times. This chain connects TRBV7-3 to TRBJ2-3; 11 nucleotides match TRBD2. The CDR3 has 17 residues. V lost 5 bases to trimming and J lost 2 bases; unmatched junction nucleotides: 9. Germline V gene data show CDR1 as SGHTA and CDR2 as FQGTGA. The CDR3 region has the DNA TGTGCCAGCAGCGCGGGGACTAGCGGAGTCTTCACAGATACGCAGTATTTT. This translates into CASSAGTSGVFTDTQYF. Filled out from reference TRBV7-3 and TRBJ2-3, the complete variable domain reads GAGVSQTPSNKVTEKGKYVELRCDPISGHTALYWYRQSLGQGPEFLIYFQGTGAADDSGLPNDRFFAVRPEGSVSTLKIQRTERGDSAVYLCASSAGTSGVFTDTQYFGPGTRLTVL.

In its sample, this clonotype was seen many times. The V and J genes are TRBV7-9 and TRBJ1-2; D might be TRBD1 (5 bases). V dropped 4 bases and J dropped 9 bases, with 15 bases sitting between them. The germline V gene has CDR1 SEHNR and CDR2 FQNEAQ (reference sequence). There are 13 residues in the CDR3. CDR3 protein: CASSSNGRVSYTF. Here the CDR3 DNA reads TGTGCCAGCAGCTCCAACGGCAGGGTTAGCTACACCTTC.

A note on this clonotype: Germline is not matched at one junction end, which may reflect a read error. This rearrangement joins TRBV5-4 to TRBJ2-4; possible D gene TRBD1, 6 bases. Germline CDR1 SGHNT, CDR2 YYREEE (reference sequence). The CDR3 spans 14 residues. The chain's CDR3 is CVSSPGTLKNFQYF. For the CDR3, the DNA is TGTGTCAGCAGCCCGGGGACACTCAAAAACTTTCAGTACTTC.

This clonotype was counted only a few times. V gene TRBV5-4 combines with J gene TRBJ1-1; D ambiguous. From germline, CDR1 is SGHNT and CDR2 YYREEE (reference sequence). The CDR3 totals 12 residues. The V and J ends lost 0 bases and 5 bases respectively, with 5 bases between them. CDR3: CASSLDKTEAFF. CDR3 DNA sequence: TGTGCCAGCAGCTTGGATAAGACTGAAGCTTTCTTT.

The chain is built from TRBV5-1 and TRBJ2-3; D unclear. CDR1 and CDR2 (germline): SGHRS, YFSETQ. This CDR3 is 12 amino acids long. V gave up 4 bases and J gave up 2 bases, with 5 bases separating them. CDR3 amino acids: CASSKDTDTQYF. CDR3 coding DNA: TGCGCCAGCAGCAAAGACACAGATACGCAGTATTTT.

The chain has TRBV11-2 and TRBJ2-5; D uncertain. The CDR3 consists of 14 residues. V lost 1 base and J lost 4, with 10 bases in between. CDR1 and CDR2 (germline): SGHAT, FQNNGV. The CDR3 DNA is TGTGCCAGCAGCTTAGGCAGGAGAAGAGAGACCCAGTACTTC. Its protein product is CASSLGRRRETQYF.

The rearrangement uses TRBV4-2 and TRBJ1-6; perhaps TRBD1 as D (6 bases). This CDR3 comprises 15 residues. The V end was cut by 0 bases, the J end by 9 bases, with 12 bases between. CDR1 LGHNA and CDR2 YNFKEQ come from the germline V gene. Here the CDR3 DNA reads TGTGCCAGCAGCCAAGATGGGCAGGGGCCTTCACCCCTCCACTTT. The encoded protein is CASSQDGQGPSPLHF.